The 30 T cell receptor beta chains in this list originate from one sample, sequenced in a study of T cells in Graves' hyperthyroidism and ophthalmopathy. There were TCR beta CDR3 regions amplified from RNA transcripts. During a first-round RT-PCR of the TCR CDR3, the HTBI primer set was used. From the multiplex PCR reads, TCRdb called clonotypes with MiXCR, one entry per CDR3 protein. The sample shows 500,000 to 600,000 distinct CDR3 sequences, about 46% of them seen only once. Input material: peripheral blood or thyroid tissue (not recorded which). The receptors were gathered from an adult woman with Graves' disease, either hyperthyroidism or ophthalmopathy (not recorded which).

This clonotype was seen at least ten times. This chain connects TRBV19 to TRBJ1-5, with 8 bases aligning to TRBD1. The germline CDR1 and CDR2 sequences are LNHDA and SQIVND (reference sequence). CDR3 length equals 15 residues. The junction had 10 bases not matched to a gene; V was cut back by 7 bases and J by 5 bases. The CDR3 nucleotides are TGTGCCAGTACCAGGCAGGGGGCAGGGGATCAGCCCCAGCATTTT. Its translation: CASTRQGAGDQPQHF.

In this sample, this clonotype turned up a few times. The V and J genes are TRBV4-1 and TRBJ1-6; 8 bases agree with TRBD1. This CDR3 region has 15 residues. J lost 9 bases, V lost 0 bases, and 4 bases had no gene match. Germline CDR1 and CDR2: MGHRA and YSYEKL. CDR3 nucleotide sequence: TGCGCCAGCAGCCAAGAGGGACAGGAAAGTTCACCCCTCCACTTT. It specifies CASSQEGQESSPLHF.

The J gene is TRBJ1-1, the V gene TRBV15; 8 bases agree with TRBD1. Losses at the gene ends were 1 base for V and 0 bases for J; bases not matched to a gene: 4. CDR3 length: 16 residues. Germline loops: CDR1 LNHNV, CDR2 YYDKDF (reference sequence). CDR3 in amino acids: CATSRATGDMNTEAFF. As DNA, the CDR3 is TGTGCCACCAGCAGAGCGACAGGGGACATGAACACTGAAGCTTTCTTT.

With regard to this clonotype: Germline and junction disagree at one end, which may indicate a read error. The chain has TRBV5-1 and TRBJ1-3; the match to TRBD1 covers 8 bases. Looked up from germline, CDR1 is SGHRS and CDR2 is YFSETQ. This CDR3 region has 15 residues. The chain's CDR3 is CASGTGSRSGNTIYF. Here the CDR3 DNA reads TGTGCCAGCGGGACAGGTTCTCGCTCTGGAAACACCATATATTTT.

The V gene is TRBV5-1, the J gene TRBJ2-7; D remains unclear. This CDR3 has 14 residues. Germline CDR1 and CDR2: SGHRS and YFSETQ. The germline V and J ends were trimmed by 2 bases and 4 bases, with 13 bases remaining between them. This chain's CDR3 is CASSFWHGAYEQYF. The CDR3, as DNA: TGCGCCAGCAGCTTTTGGCACGGCGCTTACGAGCAGTACTTC.

This clonotype occurred many times. The rearrangement joins TRBV6-5 to TRBJ1-3; D is uncertain. Between the trimmed V and J ends, which lost 6 bases and 2 bases, there was a span of 14 bases. Germline V gene data show CDR1 as MNHEY and CDR2 as SVGAGI. The CDR3 covers 15 residues. CDR3 DNA: TGTGCCAGCAGAAACGGGGTACACACTGGAAACACCATATATTTT. Translation: CASRNGVHTGNTIYF.

The J gene is TRBJ1-5, the V gene TRBV5-1; no clear D gene. V lost 0 bases, J lost 2 bases, and 12 bases lay in between. This CDR3 is built from 16 residues. The germline gives CDR1 SGHRS, CDR2 YFSETQ. The CDR3 DNA follows: TGCGCCAGCAGCTTGGGGGAAAGGTTCGGCAATCAGCCCCAGCATTTT. Translation: CASSLGERFGNQPQHF.

The chain links TRBV28 to TRBJ1-5, with 9 bases matching TRBD1. CDR3 size: 17 residues. Germline V gene lookup returns CDR1 MDHEN and CDR2 SYDVKM. Trimming removed 2 bases from V and 11 bases from J; junction bases left unmatched: 16. The CDR3 protein is CASSLTGWTGEFMSQHF. The CDR3 nucleotides read TGTGCCAGCAGTTTAACTGGGTGGACAGGGGAATTTATGTCCCAGCATTTT.

V and J are TRBV2 and TRBJ1-6, with D possibly being TRBD1 (5 bases). The CDR3 spans 15 residues. In germline, CDR1 is SNHLY, CDR2 FYNNEI. The germline V and J ends were trimmed by 4 bases and 8 bases, with 15 bases remaining between them. DNA of the CDR3: TGTGCCAGCAGTGCTAGCCGGGACGGCTATTCACCCCTCCACTTT. The encoded protein is CASSASRDGYSPLHF.

Regarding this clonotype: One end of the junction is discordant with germline, which a read error may explain. The gene calls are TRBV4-1 and TRBJ2-7; 11 bases fit TRBD1. The CDR3 is made up of 15 amino acids. In germline, CDR1 is MGHRA, CDR2 YSYEKL. The CDR3 region has the DNA TGTGCCAGCAGCCAAGATGTTGGGACAGGGGGCGAGCAGTACTTC. Translation: CASSQDVGTGGEQYF.

The genes are TRBV6-1 and TRBJ1-5, with D perhaps TRBD1 (5 bases). Trimming left V 6 bases short and J 4 bases short, with 13 bases between. Germline CDR1 is MNHNS and CDR2 is SASEGT. This CDR3 region has 14 residues. The CDR3 here is CASSPPGENQPQHF. The CDR3 DNA sequence: TGTGCCAGCAGCCCCCCGGGGGAAAATCAGCCCCAGCATTTT.

The chain joins TRBV7-8 to TRBJ2-7, with no clear D. The V gene's germline CDR1 is SGHVS and CDR2 FQNEAQ. The CDR3 covers 14 residues. V was trimmed by 5 bases and J by 3 bases, leaving 14 bases between them. For the CDR3, the DNA is TGTGCCAGCAGCCTTGGGAACGGAAACTACGAGCAGTACTTC. It specifies CASSLGNGNYEQYF.

This clonotype was observed a single time. The chain employs TRBV5-1 and TRBJ2-7; 10 nucleotides match TRBD2. The DNA end lines up better with TRBJ2-1; the J call may be wrong. Germline CDR1 is SGHRS and CDR2 is YFSETQ. This CDR3 is built from 16 residues. DNA for the CDR3: TGCGCCAGCAGCTTGGAGCCAGCGGGAGGGCCGATTGAGCAGTTCTTC. Amino acid sequence: CASSLEPAGGPIEQFF.

V and J are TRBV29-1 and TRBJ1-2; a weak D match, TRBD1 (6 bases). Trimming took off 4 bases at V and 2 bases at J, with 14 bases between the two ends. Germline V gives CDR1 SQVTM, CDR2 ANQGSEA. The CDR3 length is 14 residues. CDR3 sequence: CSVAGGGQNYGYTF. The CDR3 DNA follows: TGCAGCGTTGCGGGTGGGGGACAAAACTATGGCTACACCTTC.

The CDR3 nucleotides read TGTGCCATCTCAGACGGCACAGGGGGAAACACCGGGGAGCTGTTTTTT. Its translation: CAISDGTGGNTGELFF. This chain joins TRBV10-3 and TRBJ2-2; 8 nucleotides agree with TRBD1. Germline V lookup: CDR1 ENHRY, CDR2 SYGVKD. There are 16 residues in the CDR3. The J segment lost 2 bases and the V segment lost 8 bases, leaving 10 bases of the junction unmatched.

The gene calls are TRBV19 and TRBJ2-5; D may be TRBD1 (6 bases). Deletions cut 5 bases from V and 3 bases from J, with 7 bases between. CDR1 is LNHDA, CDR2 SQIVND, per germline (reference sequence). This CDR3 has 12 residues. DNA of the CDR3: TGTGCCAGTAGTCGGGACAAAGAGACCCAGTACTTC. Its translation is CASSRDKETQYF.

The genes are TRBV7-2 and TRBJ2-6; no reliable D call. This CDR3 region has 12 residues. Germline-derived CDR1 and CDR2 are SGHTA and FQGNSA. V lost 10 bases to trimming and J lost 2 bases, with 6 bases between them. CDR3 DNA: TGTGCCATCTACCCTGGGGCCAACGTCCTGACTTTC. It translates to CAIYPGANVLTF. Variable domain in full (rest from reference TRBV7-2 and TRBJ2-6): GAGVSQSPSNKVTEKGKDVELRCDPISGHTALYWYRQSLGQGLEFLIYFQGNSAPDKSGLPSDRFSAERTGGSVSTLTIQRTQQEDSAVYLCAIYPGANVLTFGAGSRLTVL.

This clonotype has at least ten counts. This chain joins TRBV12-3 or TRBV12-4 and TRBJ1-1, with TRBD1 identical over 7 bases. With 3 bases clipped from V and 8 bases from J, the junction kept 3 bases outside the gene matches. The CDR3 is made up of 12 amino acids. The CDR3 here is CASSFGDREAFF. The CDR3, as DNA: TGTGCCAGCAGTTTTGGGGACAGAGAAGCTTTCTTT.

The chain joins TRBV6-5 to TRBJ1-1; D gene ambiguous. The V end lost 2 bases, the J end lost 6 bases, and 13 bases lay between the germline ends. The CDR3 is 14 residues long. Germline loops: CDR1 MNHEY, CDR2 SVGAGI. CDR3: CASSYEAESPEAFF. In nucleotides, the CDR3 is TGTGCCAGCAGTTACGAGGCCGAAAGCCCTGAAGCTTTCTTT.

This clonotype came up a few times. V and J are TRBV20-1 and TRBJ2-7; D is unresolved. Trimming removed 5 bases at V and 6 bases at J, with 14 bases between. The length of the CDR3 is 12 residues. Germline V gives CDR1 DFQATT, CDR2 SNEGSKA (reference sequence). CDR3 DNA sequence: TGCAGTGCTGGTGGAGCCCCGGGCGAGCAGTACTTC. Protein sequence: CSAGGAPGEQYF.

The rearrangement joins TRBV5-1 to TRBJ1-2; 7 positions agree with TRBD1. Germline V gene lookup returns CDR1 SGHRS and CDR2 YFSETQ. With 0 bases clipped from V and 3 bases from J, the junction kept 8 bases outside the gene matches. The CDR3 loop spans 16 amino acids. CDR3 coding DNA: TGCGCCAGCAGCTTGGGAGGGGGCAGGATGGACTATGGCTACACCTTC. Translated: CASSLGGGRMDYGYTF.

CDR3 residues: CASSPHMGERASSGANVLTF. The DNA of the CDR3 is TGTGCCAGCAGCCCCCATATGGGTGAGAGGGCTAGCTCTGGGGCCAACGTCCTGACTTTC. The rearrangement links TRBV9 to TRBJ2-6, with D maybe TRBD2 (5 bases). Germline lookup yields CDR1 SGDLS and CDR2 YYNGEE. V lost 4 bases and J 0 bases, leaving 23 bases between the germline ends. The CDR3 is 20 amino acids. The full variable domain, rest sourced from reference TRBV9 and TRBJ2-6, is DSGVTQTPKHLITATGQRVTLRCSPRSGDLSVYWYQQSLDQGLQFLIQYYNGEERAKGNILERFSAQQFPDLHSELNLSSLELGDSALYFCASSPHMGERASSGANVLTFGAGSRLTVL.

Concerning this clonotype: Since the CDR3 does not end with the conserved phenylalanine or tryptophan, this likely comes from a read error. The limits of the CDR3 on the DNA are not certain, so only TCRdb's listed CDR3 is given. V usage is TRBV5-1 and J usage is TRBJ1-6. Both ends counted, the CDR3 spans 8 residues. Germline-derived CDR1 and CDR2 are SGHRS and YFSETQ. The CDR3 protein is CASSPSTS.

Points on this clonotype: No conserved phenylalanine or tryptophan ends this CDR3, so it is likely a read error. Because the CDR3's place on the DNA is in doubt, the DNA is left out and the CDR3 is given as listed by TCRdb. The chain recombines TRBV2 with TRBJ2-2; the table's D call, TRBD1, has no DNA check behind it. CDR1 SNHLY and CDR2 FYNNEI come from the germline V gene. The CDR3 is 16 amino acids in total, end residues counted. The CDR3 is CASRVLDSYEHRGAVV.

Comment on this clonotype: This likely comes from a read error, as the CDR3 has no conserved phenylalanine or tryptophan at its end. The limits of the CDR3 on the DNA are not certain, so only TCRdb's listed CDR3 is given. V gene TRBV2 combines with J gene TRBJ1-2; TRBD1, as called in the table, went unchecked against the DNA. The length of the CDR3 is 11 amino acids, counting both ends. The germline V gene encodes CDR1 SNHLY and CDR2 FYNNEI. This CDR3 reads CASSRGTGPLY.

This clonotype was seen only once. A much larger clone differs by one base, so this may be a read error. J is TRBJ1-1 and V is TRBV4-2; possible D gene TRBD1, 6 bases. The CDR3 is 15 residues long. Germline CDR1 reads LGHNA; CDR2 reads YNFKEQ. V was shortened by 3 bases and J by 1 base, with 12 bases between the two germline ends. The CDR3 loop reads CASSQEQGQNTEAFF. CDR3 DNA sequence: TGTGCCAGCAGCCAGGAACAGGGACAGAACACTGAAGCTTTCTTT.

The chain carries TRBV29-1 and TRBJ2-6; D gene uncertain. The CDR3 length is 14 residues. Looked up from germline, CDR1 is SQVTM and CDR2 is ANQGSEA. V was cut by 4 bases and J by 2 bases, with 9 bases left in between. The CDR3 protein is CSVATIAGANVLTF. CDR3 bases: TGCAGCGTTGCCACTATCGCTGGGGCCAACGTCCTGACTTTC.

This chain uses TRBV7-2 with TRBJ1-1, with 8 bases matching TRBD1. The germline V gene has CDR1 SGHTA and CDR2 FQGNSA. This CDR3 comprises 14 residues. Trimming cost V 1 base and J 7 bases; bases outside gene matches: 5. The CDR3 here is CASSLGQGRGEAFF. The CDR3 DNA sequence: TGTGCCAGCAGCTTAGGACAGGGGCGGGGTGAAGCTTTCTTT.

Details on this clonotype: The junction departs from the called germline gene at one end, perhaps through a read error. The CDR3 bases are TGTGCCAGCAGCAAACAGGGCGTCGAGCAGTACTTC. Translation: CASSKQGVEQYF. This chain connects TRBV5-1 to TRBJ2-7; D perhaps matches TRBD1 (6 bases). CDR1 SGHRS and CDR2 YFSETQ come from the germline V gene. The CDR3 covers 12 residues.

This clonotype appeared a few times. This chain links TRBV7-2 with TRBJ2-7, with TRBD1 as a possible D gene (7 bases). This CDR3 region has 16 residues. CDR1 and CDR2 (germline): SGHTA, FQGNSA. Trimming stripped 3 bases from V and 0 bases from J, with 15 bases between. CDR3 protein: CASSFSGGMDSYEQYF. The CDR3 nucleotides are TGTGCCAGCAGCTTCTCAGGGGGGATGGACTCCTACGAGCAGTACTTC.